This paragraph covers one T cell receptor (beta chain) sequence. Trimming stripped 6 bases from V and 6 bases from J, with 14 bases between. Per germline, CDR1 DFQATT and CDR2 SNEGSKA (reference sequence). CDR3 length: 12 amino acids. The sample originates from a study of blood T cell repertoires in COVID-19. In the authors' methods: It was from reference gene primer amplification that nucleated cell counts were estimated. The protocol was immunoSEQ multiplex PCR, while the TCRdb copy is restricted to in-frame clones and leaves out a portion. V and J calls and clone size are copied from that table; D and trimming were computed from the DNA. The table lists about 65,000 clones, 80% to 95% of them singletons.

The material sequenced was peripheral blood. The chain joins TRBV20-1 to TRBJ1-2; the D gene is possibly TRBD1 (6 bases). This TCR came from a man between 65 and 85 years old with active COVID-19. CDR3 in DNA: TGCAGTGCAAGTGGACAGCCCGATGGCTACACCTTC. Its translation is CSASGQPDGYTF.